Following are 21 T cell receptor beta chains from one sample sequenced in a study of cytomegalovirus exposure and HLA in healthy donors (dated 2017 in TCRdb). Library generation was performed with the immunoSEQ multiplex PCR assay. The multiplex PCR relied on a mix of 60 forward primers for TCR Vbeta segments and 13 reverse primers for TCR Jbeta segments. The table was pulled from immuneACCESS by TCRdb, which kept in-frame rearrangements only. Such tables lose some clones; where checked, under half of the loss comes from unresolved V genes, and the rest has no known cause. The sample's records list fewer than 150,000 clones. 2% of the sample is taken by the ten largest. The specimen was PBMCs. Source of these receptors: a woman aged 60 to 75 in good health and CMV-seronegative.

This chain links TRBV29-1 with TRBJ1-1; a possible D gene is TRBD1 (5 bases). V was trimmed by 7 bases and J by 4 bases, leaving 19 bases between them. The germline CDR1 and CDR2 sequences are SQVTM and ANQGSEA. This CDR3 spans 14 amino acids. The CDR3 nucleotides are TGCAGCGCCTCCACGTCTCAGGGAATCACTGAAGCTTTCTTT. It codes for CSASTSQGITEAFF.

V usage is TRBV14 and J usage is TRBJ2-7, with 9 bases matching TRBD1. V shed 6 bases and J 4 bases; nucleotides not matched to a gene: 7. The CDR3 sequence is 14 residues long. The germline V gene encodes CDR1 SGHDN and CDR2 FVKESK. The CDR3: CASSLQGAGYEQYF. In DNA form, the CDR3 reads TGTGCCAGCAGTCTACAGGGGGCAGGATACGAGCAGTACTTC.

The CDR3: CASSYSLAGAYEQYF. The CDR3, as DNA: TGTGCCAGCAGTTACTCCCTAGCGGGAGCATACGAGCAGTACTTC. This rearrangement joins TRBV6-5 to TRBJ2-5, with 10 bases lining up with TRBD2. With the DNA end fitting TRBJ2-7 better, the J assignment may be wrong. The V gene's germline CDR1 is MNHEY and CDR2 SVGAGI. This CDR3 comprises 15 residues.

A word on this clone: Additional DNA sequences in this sample encode the identical CDR3. This chain joins TRBV5-1 and TRBJ2-7, with TRBD2 identical over 7 bases. V dropped 3 bases and J dropped 2; count of bases not matched to a gene: 2. There are 13 residues in the CDR3. Germline assignment: CDR1 SGHRS and CDR2 YFSETQ. The CDR3 bases are TGCGCCAGCAGCTCTAGCGGAACCTACGAGCAGTACTTC. The encoded protein is CASSSSGTYEQYF.

The V and J genes are TRBV5-1 and TRBJ2-3; TRBD2 agrees at 11 bases. This CDR3 has 16 amino acids. The trim removed 3 bases at V and 4 bases at J, leaving 7 bases unmatched. Looked up from germline, CDR1 is SGHRS and CDR2 is YFSETQ. The CDR3 spells CASSSLAGGGADTQYF. DNA for the CDR3: TGCGCCAGCAGCTCCCTAGCGGGAGGTGGAGCAGATACGCAGTATTTT. Full variable domain (outside the CDR3, taken from reference TRBV5-1 and TRBJ2-3): KAGVTQTPRYLIKTRGQQVTLSCSPISGHRSVSWYQQTPGQGLQFLFEYFSETQRNKGNFPGRFSGRQFSNSRSEMNVSTLELGDSALYLCASSSLAGGGADTQYFGPGTRLTVL.

V and J are TRBV9 and TRBJ1-4; 8 positions match TRBD1. Germline V gene data show CDR1 as SGDLS and CDR2 as YYNGEE. This CDR3 is built from 16 residues. Unmatched junction bases numbered 12, after V lost 4 bases and J lost 7 bases. For the CDR3, the DNA is TGTGCCAGCAGCCCCCGAACAGGGGGAGCCGGTGAAAAACTGTTTTTT. Encoded protein: CASSPRTGGAGEKLFF.

The J gene is TRBJ2-3, the V gene TRBV28; possible D gene TRBD2, 5 bases. Germline-derived CDR1 and CDR2 are MDHEN and SYDVKM. The ends were cut back, 7 bases at V and 2 bases at J, with 16 bases in the middle. The CDR3 extends over 15 amino acids. The CDR3 loop reads CASMRAASNTDTQYF. The CDR3 DNA is TGTGCCAGCATGCGGGCAGCATCGAACACAGATACGCAGTATTTT.

This rearrangement joins TRBV28 to TRBJ1-2; D may be TRBD1 (5 bases). From germline, CDR1 is MDHEN and CDR2 SYDVKM. The CDR3 runs 14 residues. V lost 5 bases, J lost 4 bases, and 14 bases lay in between. The CDR3 region is CASSPETALYGYTF. Written as DNA, the CDR3 is TGTGCCAGCAGTCCGGAGACAGCCCTCTATGGCTACACCTTC.

This chain connects TRBV12-5 to TRBJ2-3; 7 nucleotides match TRBD1. Per germline, CDR1 LGHNT and CDR2 FRNRAP. J was trimmed by 2 bases and V by 3 bases; bases with no gene match: 2. There are 14 residues in the CDR3. The CDR3 region has the DNA TGTGCTAGTGGTTTCGGGACAGCCACAGATACGCAGTATTTT. Translation: CASGFGTATDTQYF.

The chain uses TRBV6-5 and TRBJ2-5; D not certain. The CDR3 is 15 residues long. Germline loops: CDR1 MNHEY, CDR2 SVGAGI. V was pared by 0 bases and J by 4 bases, with 12 bases between. CDR3 in DNA: TGTGCCAGCAGTTACTCATTAGGAGTTGGAGAGACCCAGTACTTC. Its translation: CASSYSLGVGETQYF.

The rearrangement uses TRBV6-6 and TRBJ2-1, with D unresolved. CDR3 length equals 16 residues. Germline V gives CDR1 MNHNY, CDR2 SVGAGI (reference sequence). Trimming removed 6 bases at V and 4 bases at J, with 19 bases between. For the CDR3, the DNA is TGTGCCAGCAGCACTTCTACCCGTACTGAATACAATGAGCAGTTCTTC. Amino acid sequence: CASSTSTRTEYNEQFF.

This chain links TRBV19 with TRBJ2-1; D is perhaps TRBD2 (5 bases). Germline lookup yields CDR1 LNHDA and CDR2 SQIVND (reference sequence). V was pared by 4 bases and J by 0 bases, with 25 bases between. The CDR3 covers 20 residues. CDR3 residues: CASSNPRGGWRISSYNEQFF. The CDR3 coding sequence is TGTGCCAGTAGTAATCCGCGCGGAGGTTGGCGGATAAGCTCCTACAATGAGCAGTTCTTC.

The chain couples TRBV4-1 to TRBJ2-5, with D possibly being TRBD1 (6 bases). CDR1 is MGHRA and CDR2 is YSYEKL in the germline V gene. The V gene lost 0 bases and the J gene lost 3 bases, with 11 bases spanning the gap. This CDR3 comprises 15 residues. This CDR3 is CASSQDLGAEETQYF. For the CDR3, the DNA is TGCGCCAGCAGCCAAGATCTGGGGGCTGAAGAGACCCAGTACTTC.

The rearrangement links TRBV7-9 to TRBJ1-1; no definite D call. Germline V gene sequence: CDR1 SEHNR, CDR2 FQNEAQ (reference sequence). With 2 bases removed from V and 5 bases from J, the gap between germline ends came to 18 bases. The CDR3 length is 16 residues. The CDR3: CASSLTPTGSRTEAFF. The CDR3 nucleotides read TGTGCCAGCAGCTTAACTCCGACCGGGAGTAGGACTGAAGCTTTCTTT.

The V and J genes are TRBV28 and TRBJ2-1; 9 bases fit TRBD1. Germline loops: CDR1 MDHEN, CDR2 SYDVKM. V was pared by 4 bases and J by 3 bases, with 4 bases of the junction left unmatched. This CDR3 is built from 15 residues. The CDR3: CASSSTGGDYNEQFF. CDR3 DNA sequence: TGTGCCAGCAGTTCGACAGGGGGGGACTACAATGAGCAGTTCTTC.

The V and J genes are TRBV27 and TRBJ2-7; 9 nucleotides agree with TRBD1. Trimming cost V 7 bases and J 3 bases; bases outside gene matches: 10. The CDR3 consists of 15 residues. Germline CDR1 and CDR2: MNHEY and SMNVEV (reference sequence). The CDR3 protein is CASNFTGGQCYEQYF. In nucleotides, the CDR3 is TGTGCCAGCAATTTTACAGGGGGCCAATGCTACGAGCAGTACTTC.

On this clone: A read error may account for a junction end that differs from germline. The gene calls are TRBV29-1 and TRBJ2-3; 7 bases match TRBD1. The germline CDR1 and CDR2 sequences are SQVTM and ANQGSEA. There are 15 residues in the CDR3. The CDR3 spells CSVELTGAGTNTQYF. CDR3 DNA sequence: TGCAGCGTTGAATTAACAGGGGCTGGCACAAATACGCAGTATTTT.

The chain carries TRBV2 and TRBJ1-1; tentative D call: TRBD1 (6 bases). Trimming removed 9 bases at V and 3 bases at J, with 14 bases between. CDR3 length equals 13 residues. Germline CDR1 SNHLY, CDR2 FYNNEI. For the CDR3, the DNA is TGTGCCAGGGATCGGGGGGGCGACACTGAAGCTTTCTTT. Translated, it gives CARDRGGDTEAFF. The complete variable domain, with remaining parts taken from reference TRBV2 and TRBJ1-1, reads EPEVTQTPSHQVTQMGQEVILRCVPISNHLYFYWYRQILGQKVEFLVSFYNNEISEKSEIFDDQFSVERPDGSNFTLKIRSTKLEDSAMYFCARDRGGDTEAFFGQGTRLTVV.

The chain employs TRBV28 and TRBJ1-1; D is possibly TRBD1 (5 bases). The CDR3 sequence is 15 residues long. Trimming cost V 4 bases and J 8 bases, with 20 bases left between them. The germline CDR1 and CDR2 sequences are MDHEN and SYDVKM. CDR3 residues: CASSSPLGAIMEAFF. In nucleotides, the CDR3 is TGTGCCAGCAGTTCCCCTTTAGGGGCTATAATGGAAGCTTTCTTT.

The V call is TRBV30, the J call TRBJ1-2, with TRBD1 matching 9 bases. Germline assignment: CDR1 GTSNPN and CDR2 SVGIG (reference sequence). With 0 bases clipped from V and 4 bases from J, the junction kept 6 bases outside the gene matches. CDR3 length equals 15 residues. The CDR3 DNA follows: TGTGCCTGGAGTGTAAGGGACAGGGCTGGCTATGGCTACACCTTC. As protein: CAWSVRDRAGYGYTF.

This chain uses TRBV4-2 with TRBJ2-5; D not certain. Germline assignment: CDR1 LGHNA and CDR2 YNFKEQ. The CDR3 sequence is 12 residues long. Trimming pared 0 bases from V and 5 bases from J, leaving 4 bases between. CDR3 sequence (DNA): TGTGCCAGCAGCCAAGAACGGGAGACCCAGTACTTC. It translates to CASSQERETQYF.